The rows below give T cell receptor beta chains drawn from one sample of a study of blood T cell repertoires in COVID-19. Assay used: immunoSEQ multiplex PCR; TCRdb lists only in-frame clones, some missing. This sample has some 230,000 clones, with around 83% found just once. The source material was peripheral blood. The receptors here all came from a man aged 35 to 55 with acute or convalescent COVID-19. CDR3s include the opening cysteine and the closing phenylalanine or tryptophan.

V,J,CDR3
TRBV7-7,TRBJ2-5,CASSLDPTVRTQYF
TRBV10-3,TRBJ2-5,CAISERPGLAGEETQYF
TRBV6-5,TRBJ1-5,CASTKAAGNQPQHF
TRBV29-1,TRBJ1-1,CSVGQFNTEAFF
TRBV5-6,TRBJ2-5,CASSLGGKGVMETQYF
TRBV7-2,TRBJ2-3,CASSLEFIRGGDTQYF
TRBV7-9,TRBJ2-6,CASSPRTGASSGANVLTF
TRBV6-4,TRBJ2-3,CASSDGTGAPDTQYF
TRBV5-1,TRBJ1-5,CASSLGPKGNQPQHF
TRBV4-3,TRBJ2-2,CASSQVYTRTGRNTGELFF
TRBV19,TRBJ1-6,CASSIDFQGTYNSPLHF
TRBV11-2,TRBJ1-3,CASSPRSASGNTIYF
TRBV2,TRBJ2-3,CASRGLAGTRRDTQYF
TRBV19,TRBJ1-2,CASSIEDRAGYGYTF
TRBV5-1,TRBJ1-2,CASSLGQNYGYTF
TRBV9,TRBJ2-7,CASSVAMGQGRGEQYF
TRBV6-1,TRBJ1-2,CASSDLNYRAGYTF